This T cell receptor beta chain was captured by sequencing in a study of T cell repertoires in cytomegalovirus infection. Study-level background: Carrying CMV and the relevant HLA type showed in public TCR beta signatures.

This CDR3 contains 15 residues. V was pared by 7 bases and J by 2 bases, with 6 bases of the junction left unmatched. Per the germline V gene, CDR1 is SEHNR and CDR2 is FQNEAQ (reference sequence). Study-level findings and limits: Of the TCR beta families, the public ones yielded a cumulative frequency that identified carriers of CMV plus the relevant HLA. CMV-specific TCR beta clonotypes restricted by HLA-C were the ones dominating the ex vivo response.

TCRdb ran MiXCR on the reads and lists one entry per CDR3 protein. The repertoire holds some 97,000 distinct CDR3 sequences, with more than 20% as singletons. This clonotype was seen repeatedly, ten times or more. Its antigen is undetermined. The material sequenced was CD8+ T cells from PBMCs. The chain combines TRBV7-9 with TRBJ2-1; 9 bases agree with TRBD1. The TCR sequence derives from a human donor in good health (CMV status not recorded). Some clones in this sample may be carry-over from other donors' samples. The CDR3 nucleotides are TGTGCCAGCATCTCCGGGACAGGGACCTACAATGAGCAGTTCTTC. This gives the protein CASISGTGTYNEQFF.